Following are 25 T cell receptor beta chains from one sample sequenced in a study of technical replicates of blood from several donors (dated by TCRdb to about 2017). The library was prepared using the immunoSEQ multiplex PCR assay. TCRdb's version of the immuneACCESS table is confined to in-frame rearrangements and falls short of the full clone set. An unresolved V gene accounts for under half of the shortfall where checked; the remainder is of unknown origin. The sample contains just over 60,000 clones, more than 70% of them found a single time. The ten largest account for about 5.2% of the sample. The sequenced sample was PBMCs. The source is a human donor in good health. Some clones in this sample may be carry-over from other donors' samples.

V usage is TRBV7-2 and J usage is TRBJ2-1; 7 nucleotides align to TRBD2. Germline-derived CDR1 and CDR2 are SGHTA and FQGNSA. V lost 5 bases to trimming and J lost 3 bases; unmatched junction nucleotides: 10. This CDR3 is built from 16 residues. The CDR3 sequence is CASSPLREINYNEQFF. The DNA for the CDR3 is TGTGCCAGCAGCCCCCTGCGGGAGATAAACTACAATGAGCAGTTCTTC.

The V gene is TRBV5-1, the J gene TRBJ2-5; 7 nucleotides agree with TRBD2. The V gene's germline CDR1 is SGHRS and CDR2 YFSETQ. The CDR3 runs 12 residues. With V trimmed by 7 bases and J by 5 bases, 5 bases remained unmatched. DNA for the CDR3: TGCGCCAGCGGCTATAGCGGGGAGACCCAGTACTTC. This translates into CASGYSGETQYF.

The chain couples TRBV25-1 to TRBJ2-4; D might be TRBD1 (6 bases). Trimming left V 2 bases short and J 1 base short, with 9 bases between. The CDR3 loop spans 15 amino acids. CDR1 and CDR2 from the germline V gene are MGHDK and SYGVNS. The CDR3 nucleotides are TGTGCCAGCAGTGAACTTACAGGGGCCAAAAACATTCAGTACTTC. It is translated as CASSELTGAKNIQYF.

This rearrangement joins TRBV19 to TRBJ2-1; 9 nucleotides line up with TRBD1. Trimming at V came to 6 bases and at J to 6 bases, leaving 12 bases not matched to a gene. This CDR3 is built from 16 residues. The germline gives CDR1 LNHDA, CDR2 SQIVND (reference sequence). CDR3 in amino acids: CASSWGGTGTINEQFF. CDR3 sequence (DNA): TGTGCCAGTAGCTGGGGGGGGACAGGGACCATCAATGAGCAGTTCTTC.

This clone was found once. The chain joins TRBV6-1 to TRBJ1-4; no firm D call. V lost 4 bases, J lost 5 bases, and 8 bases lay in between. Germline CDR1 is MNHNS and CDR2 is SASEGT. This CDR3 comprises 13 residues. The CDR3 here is CASSGGLNEKLFF. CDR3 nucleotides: TGTGCCAGCAGTGGAGGGTTGAATGAAAAACTGTTTTTT.

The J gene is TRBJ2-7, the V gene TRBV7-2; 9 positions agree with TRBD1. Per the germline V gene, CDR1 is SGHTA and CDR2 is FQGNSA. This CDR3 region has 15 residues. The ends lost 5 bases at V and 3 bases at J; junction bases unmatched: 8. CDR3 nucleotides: TGTGCCAGCAGCATCCTGGGACAGGGTGTCTACGAGCAGTACTTC. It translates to CASSILGQGVYEQYF.

This chain's CDR3 is CASRPTGTYEQYF. CDR3 DNA sequence: TGCGCCAGCCGCCCGACAGGGACCTACGAGCAGTACTTC. This rearrangement joins TRBV5-1 to TRBJ2-7; the match to TRBD1 covers 7 bases. CDR1 is SGHRS and CDR2 is YFSETQ in the germline V gene. Trimming took 7 bases from V and 2 from J; bases not matched to a gene: 6. The CDR3 loop spans 13 amino acids.

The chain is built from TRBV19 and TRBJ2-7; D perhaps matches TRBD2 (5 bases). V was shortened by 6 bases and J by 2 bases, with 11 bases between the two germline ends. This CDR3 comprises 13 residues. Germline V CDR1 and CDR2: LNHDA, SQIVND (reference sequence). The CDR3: CASSPGLTYEQYF. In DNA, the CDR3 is TGTGCCAGTAGCCCCGGACTTACCTACGAGCAGTACTTC.

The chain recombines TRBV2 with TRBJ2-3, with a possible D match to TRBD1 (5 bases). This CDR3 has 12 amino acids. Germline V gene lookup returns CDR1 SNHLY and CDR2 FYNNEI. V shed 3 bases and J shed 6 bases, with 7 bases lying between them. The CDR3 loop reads CASSDYRDTQYF. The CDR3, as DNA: TGTGCCAGCAGTGATTACAGGGATACGCAGTATTTT.

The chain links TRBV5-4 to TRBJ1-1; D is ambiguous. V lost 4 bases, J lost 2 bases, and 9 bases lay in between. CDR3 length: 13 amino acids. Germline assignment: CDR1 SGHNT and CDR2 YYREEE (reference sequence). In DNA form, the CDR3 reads TGTGCCAGCAGCCCCCATACAAACACTGAAGCTTTCTTT. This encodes CASSPHTNTEAFF.

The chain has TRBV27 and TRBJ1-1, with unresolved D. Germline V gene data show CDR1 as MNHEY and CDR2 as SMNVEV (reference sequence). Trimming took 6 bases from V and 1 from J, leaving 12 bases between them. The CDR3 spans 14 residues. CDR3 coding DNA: TGTGCCAGCAGCCAAGCCACAGCGAACACTGAAGCTTTCTTT. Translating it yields CASSQATANTEAFF.

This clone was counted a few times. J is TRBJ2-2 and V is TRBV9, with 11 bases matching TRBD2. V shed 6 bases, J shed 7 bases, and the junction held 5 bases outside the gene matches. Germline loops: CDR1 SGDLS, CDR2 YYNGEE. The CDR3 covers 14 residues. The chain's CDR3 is CASKRGLADGELFF. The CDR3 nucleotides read TGTGCCAGCAAAAGGGGACTAGCGGACGGGGAGCTGTTTTTT. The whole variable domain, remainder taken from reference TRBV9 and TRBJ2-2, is DSGVTQTPKHLITATGQRVTLRCSPRSGDLSVYWYQQSLDQGLQFLIQYYNGEERAKGNILERFSAQQFPDLHSELNLSSLELGDSALYFCASKRGLADGELFFGEGSRLTVL.

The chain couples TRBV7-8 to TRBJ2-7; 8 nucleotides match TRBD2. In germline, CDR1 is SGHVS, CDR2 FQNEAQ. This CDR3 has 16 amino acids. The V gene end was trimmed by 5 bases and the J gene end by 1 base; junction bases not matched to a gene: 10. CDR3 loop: CASSIRPSGPSYEQYF. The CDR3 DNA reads TGTGCCAGCAGCATCCGCCCTAGCGGGCCGTCCTACGAGCAGTACTTC.

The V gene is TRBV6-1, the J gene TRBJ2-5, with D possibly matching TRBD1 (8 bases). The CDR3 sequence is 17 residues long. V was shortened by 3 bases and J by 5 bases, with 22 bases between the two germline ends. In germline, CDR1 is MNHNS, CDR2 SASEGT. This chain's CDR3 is CASSDSYMTGEGETQYF. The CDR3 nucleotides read TGTGCCAGCAGTGATTCCTATATGACAGGGGAGGGGGAGACCCAGTACTTC.

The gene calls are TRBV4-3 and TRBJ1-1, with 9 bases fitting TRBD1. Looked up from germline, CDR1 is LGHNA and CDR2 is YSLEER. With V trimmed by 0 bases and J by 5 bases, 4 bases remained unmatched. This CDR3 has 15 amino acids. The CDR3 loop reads CASSQDLGQGTEAFF. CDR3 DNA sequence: TGCGCCAGCAGCCAAGATTTGGGACAGGGAACTGAAGCTTTCTTT.

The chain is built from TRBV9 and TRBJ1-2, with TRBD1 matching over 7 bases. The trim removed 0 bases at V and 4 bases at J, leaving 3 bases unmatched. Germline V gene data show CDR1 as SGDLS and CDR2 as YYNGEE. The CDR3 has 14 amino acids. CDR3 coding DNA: TGTGCCAGCAGCGTAGCAGGGGGTGGCTATGGCTACACCTTC. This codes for CASSVAGGGYGYTF.

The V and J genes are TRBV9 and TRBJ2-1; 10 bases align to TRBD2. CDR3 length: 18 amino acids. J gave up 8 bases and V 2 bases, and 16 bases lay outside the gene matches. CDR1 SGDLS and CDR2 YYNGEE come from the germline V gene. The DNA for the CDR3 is TGTGCCAGCAGCGTCAGTTTTAGCGGGAGGTCCGGAAGCGATGAGCAGTTCTTC. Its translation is CASSVSFSGRSGSDEQFF.

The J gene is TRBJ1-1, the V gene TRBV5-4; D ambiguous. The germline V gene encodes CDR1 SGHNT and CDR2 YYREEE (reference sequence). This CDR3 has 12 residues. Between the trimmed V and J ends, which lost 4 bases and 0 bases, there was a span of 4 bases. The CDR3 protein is CASSPVNTEAFF. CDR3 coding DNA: TGTGCCAGCAGCCCAGTGAACACTGAAGCTTTCTTT.

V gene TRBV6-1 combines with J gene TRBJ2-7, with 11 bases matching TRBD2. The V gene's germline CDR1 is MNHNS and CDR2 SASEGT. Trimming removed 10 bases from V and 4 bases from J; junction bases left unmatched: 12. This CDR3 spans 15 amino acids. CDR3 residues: CATDVTSGSRYEQYF. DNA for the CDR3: TGTGCCACTGACGTTACTAGCGGGAGTCGGTACGAGCAGTACTTC.

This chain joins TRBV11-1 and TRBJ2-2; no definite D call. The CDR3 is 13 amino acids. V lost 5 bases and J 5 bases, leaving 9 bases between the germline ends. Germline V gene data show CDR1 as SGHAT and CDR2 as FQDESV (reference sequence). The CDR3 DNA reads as TGTGCCAGCAGCGCCGATAGAACCGGGGAGCTGTTTTTT. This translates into CASSADRTGELFF.

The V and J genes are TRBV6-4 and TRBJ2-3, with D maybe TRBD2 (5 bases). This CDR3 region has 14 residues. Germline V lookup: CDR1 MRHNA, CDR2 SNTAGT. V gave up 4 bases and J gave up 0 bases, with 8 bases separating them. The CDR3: CASSGGDSTDTQYF. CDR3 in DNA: TGTGCCAGCAGTGGGGGAGACAGCACAGATACGCAGTATTTT.

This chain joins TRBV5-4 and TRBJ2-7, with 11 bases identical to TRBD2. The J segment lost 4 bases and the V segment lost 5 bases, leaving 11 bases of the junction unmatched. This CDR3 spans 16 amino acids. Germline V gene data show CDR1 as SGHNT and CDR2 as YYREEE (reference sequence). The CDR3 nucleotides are TGTGCCAGCAGTCTTTGGACTAGCGGGCGGAATTACGAGCAGTACTTC. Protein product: CASSLWTSGRNYEQYF.

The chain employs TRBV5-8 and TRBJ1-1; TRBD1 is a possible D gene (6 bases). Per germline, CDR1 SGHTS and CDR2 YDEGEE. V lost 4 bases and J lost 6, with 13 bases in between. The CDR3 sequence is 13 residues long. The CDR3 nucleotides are TGTGCCAGCAGCCCCTACAGGGCGGCTGAAGCTTTCTTT. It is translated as CASSPYRAAEAFF. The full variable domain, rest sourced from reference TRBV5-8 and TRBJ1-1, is EAGVTQSPTHLIKTRGQQATLRCSPISGHTSVYWYQQALGLGLQFLLWYDEGEERNRGNFPPRFSGRQFPNYSSELNVNALELEDSALYLCASSPYRAAEAFFGQGTRLTVV.

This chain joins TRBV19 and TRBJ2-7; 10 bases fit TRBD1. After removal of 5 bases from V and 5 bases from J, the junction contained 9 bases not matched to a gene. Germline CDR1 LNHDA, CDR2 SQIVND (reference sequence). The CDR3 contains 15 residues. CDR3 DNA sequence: TGTGCCAGTAGTGCGCCGGGGACAGGGGACCACGAGCAGTACTTC. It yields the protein CASSAPGTGDHEQYF.

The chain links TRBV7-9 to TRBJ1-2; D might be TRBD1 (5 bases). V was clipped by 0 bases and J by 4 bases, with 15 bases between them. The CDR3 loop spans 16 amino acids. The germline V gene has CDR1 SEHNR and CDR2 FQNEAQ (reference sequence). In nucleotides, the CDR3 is TGTGCCAGCAGCTTAGCGACATCGGGCAGGGCCTATGGCTACACCTTC. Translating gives CASSLATSGRAYGYTF. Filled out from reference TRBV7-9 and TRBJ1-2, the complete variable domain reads DTGVSQNPRHKITKRGQNVTFRCDPISEHNRLYWYRQTLGQGPEFLTYFQNEAQLEKSRLLSDRFSAERPKGSFSTLEIQRTEQGDSAMYLCASSLATSGRAYGYTFGSGTRLTVV.